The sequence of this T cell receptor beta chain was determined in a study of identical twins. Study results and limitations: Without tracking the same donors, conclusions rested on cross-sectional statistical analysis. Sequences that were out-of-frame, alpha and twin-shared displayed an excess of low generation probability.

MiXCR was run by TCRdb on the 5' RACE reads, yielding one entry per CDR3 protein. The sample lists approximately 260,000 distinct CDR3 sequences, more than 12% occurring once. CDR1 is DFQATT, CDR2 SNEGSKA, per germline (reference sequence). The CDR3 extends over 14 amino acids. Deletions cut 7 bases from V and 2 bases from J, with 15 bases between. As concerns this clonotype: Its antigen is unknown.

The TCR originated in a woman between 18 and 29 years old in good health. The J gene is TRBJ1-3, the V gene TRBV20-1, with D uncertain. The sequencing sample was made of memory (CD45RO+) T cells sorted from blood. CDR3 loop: CSVTRPRAGNTIYF. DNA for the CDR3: TGCAGTGTAACTCGGCCGAGGGCTGGAAACACCATATATTTT.